These 32 T cell receptor beta chains originate from one sample sequenced in a study of cytomegalovirus exposure and HLA in healthy donors. The PCR had 60 Vbeta and 13 Jbeta primers. Assay used: immunoSEQ multiplex PCR; TCRdb lists only in-frame clones, some missing. The sample has just over 150,000 clones, 60% to 80% seen once. Sample: PBMCs. The receptor set was obtained from a woman aged 50 to 65 in good health and CMV-seropositive.

The chain is built from TRBV7-9 and TRBJ2-7; possible D gene TRBD2, 6 bases. CDR3 size: 15 residues. The germline V and J ends were trimmed by 2 bases and 2 bases, with 13 bases remaining between them. Per germline, CDR1 SEHNR and CDR2 FQNEAQ (reference sequence). The CDR3 loop reads CASSLLPSVTYEQYF. As DNA, the CDR3 is TGTGCCAGCAGCTTACTTCCTAGCGTCACCTACGAGCAGTACTTC.

The chain links TRBV6-1 to TRBJ2-7; TRBD1 might be the D (6 bases). In germline, CDR1 is MNHNS, CDR2 SASEGT. Trimming removed 5 bases from V and 3 bases from J, with 14 bases in between. The CDR3 runs 14 residues. The CDR3 DNA is TGTGCCAGCAGTACCCAGGGACAAATCTACGAGCAGTACTTC. Translating gives CASSTQGQIYEQYF.

This clone was detected only a few times. The V gene is TRBV2, the J gene TRBJ2-1; TRBD1 agrees at 9 bases. CDR1 and CDR2 from the germline V gene are SNHLY and FYNNEI. There are 14 residues in the CDR3. V was pared by 6 bases and J by 7 bases, with 7 bases of the junction left unmatched. In DNA, the CDR3 is TGTGCCAGCAGCGATGGGACAGGGCGTAATGAGCAGTTCTTC. Protein sequence: CASSDGTGRNEQFF. Based on the CDR3 plus reference TRBV2 and TRBJ2-1, the full variable domain is EPEVTQTPSHQVTQMGQEVILRCVPISNHLYFYWYRQILGQKVEFLVSFYNNEISEKSEIFDDQFSVERPDGSNFTLKIRSTKLEDSAMYFCASSDGTGRNEQFFGPGTRLTVL.

The V and J genes are TRBV15 and TRBJ2-1; 7 positions match TRBD2. Germline assignment: CDR1 LNHNV and CDR2 YYDKDF (reference sequence). This CDR3 has 15 amino acids. Losses at the gene ends were 5 bases for V and 1 base for J; bases not matched to a gene: 5. CDR3 DNA sequence: TGTGCCACCAGCCGCTCGGGGGGTTCCTACAATGAGCAGTTCTTC. Protein sequence: CATSRSGGSYNEQFF.

The chain couples TRBV7-2 to TRBJ2-7, with TRBD2 matching over 13 bases. Unmatched junction bases numbered 3, after V lost 2 bases and J lost 5 bases. Germline values: CDR1 SGHTA, CDR2 FQGNSA. The CDR3 extends over 15 amino acids. In DNA form, the CDR3 reads TGTGCCAGCAGCTTAACTAGCGGGAGGGCCCACGAGCAGTACTTC. This encodes CASSLTSGRAHEQYF.

As DNA, the CDR3 is TGTGCCAGCAGCCCACAGGGGGCAGCTGGAAACACCATATATTTT. Its protein is CASSPQGAAGNTIYF. The V gene is TRBV14, the J gene TRBJ1-3, with 9 bases identical to TRBD1. Per germline, CDR1 SGHDN and CDR2 FVKESK. V lost 4 bases, J lost 2 bases, and 3 bases stayed unmatched. This CDR3 has 15 residues.

This clone occurred once. V is TRBV6-6 and J is TRBJ2-5; 9 bases fit TRBD1. CDR3 size: 13 residues. CDR1 is MNHNY and CDR2 is SVGAGI in the germline V gene (reference sequence). J gave up 5 bases and V 5 bases, and 3 bases lay outside the gene matches. The CDR3: CASSTGGVETQYF. CDR3 bases: TGTGCCAGCAGTACAGGGGGCGTGGAGACCCAGTACTTC.

The gene calls are TRBV30 and TRBJ1-2; TRBD1 might be the D (5 bases). Trimming left V 0 bases short and J 4 bases short, with 15 bases between. This CDR3 has 15 residues. Per germline, CDR1 GTSNPN and CDR2 SVGIG (reference sequence). The CDR3 region has the DNA TGTGCCTGGAGTGTAGCGCCAACCGACAGCTATGGCTACACCTTC. It is translated as CAWSVAPTDSYGYTF.

This chain links TRBV28 with TRBJ1-1; 9 bases are shared with TRBD1. Per germline, CDR1 MDHEN and CDR2 SYDVKM. The CDR3 consists of 14 residues. V trimming: 6 bases; J trimming: 4 bases; junction bases outside the gene matches: 6. The CDR3 sequence: CASREQGARTEAFF. The CDR3 region has the DNA TGTGCCAGCAGGGAACAGGGGGCGCGCACTGAAGCTTTCTTT.

This clone was detected a few times. V is TRBV18 and J is TRBJ1-1; D not certain. The V end was cut by 0 bases, the J end by 0 bases, with 5 bases between. CDR3 size: 14 residues. Germline loops: CDR1 KGHSH, CDR2 LQKENI. CDR3 nucleotides: TGTGCCAGCTCACCACCTGCGTTGAACACTGAAGCTTTCTTT. As protein: CASSPPALNTEAFF.

CDR3 in amino acids: CASSRQAGGNYGYTF. The CDR3 DNA sequence: TGCGCCAGCAGCAGACAGGCGGGAGGGAACTATGGCTACACCTTC. The rearrangement uses TRBV5-1 and TRBJ1-2; tentatively, D is TRBD1 (6 bases). CDR3 length: 15 amino acids. V was trimmed by 4 bases and J by 2 bases, leaving 15 bases between them. Germline CDR1 reads SGHRS; CDR2 reads YFSETQ.

The V call is TRBV2, the J call TRBJ2-3, with D tentatively TRBD2 (7 bases). The CDR3 spans 16 residues. V was clipped by 7 bases and J by 4 bases, with 21 bases between them. From germline, CDR1 is SNHLY and CDR2 FYNNEI. The CDR3 loop reads CASTGGGSGSSDTQYF. DNA of the CDR3: TGTGCCAGCACCGGAGGGGGTAGCGGGTCTTCAGATACGCAGTATTTT.

V usage is TRBV6-1 and J usage is TRBJ1-2; D might be TRBD1 (6 bases). The CDR3 runs to 15 residues. Germline V gene lookup returns CDR1 MNHNS and CDR2 SASEGT. V dropped 2 bases and J dropped 2 bases, with 12 bases sitting between them. The CDR3 DNA is TGTGCCAGCAGTGAATCTTGGACAGTCAACTATGGCTACACCTTC. Its translation: CASSESWTVNYGYTF.

The V gene is TRBV10-2, the J gene TRBJ2-7, with D hard to call. This CDR3 comprises 13 residues. CDR1 WSHSY and CDR2 SAAADI come from the germline V gene. Between the trimmed V and J ends, which lost 4 bases and 1 base, there was a span of 8 bases. CDR3 DNA sequence: TGCGCCAGCAGTGGAGGAAATTCCTACGAGCAGTACTTC. Its protein product is CASSGGNSYEQYF.

The chain recombines TRBV18 with TRBJ1-1; D might be TRBD1 (6 bases). From germline, CDR1 is KGHSH and CDR2 LQKENI. The CDR3 extends over 14 amino acids. V lost 3 bases and J 4 bases, leaving 12 bases between the germline ends. This chain's CDR3 is CASSPRTDFTEAFF. The CDR3 DNA is TGTGCCAGCTCACCCCGGACAGATTTCACTGAAGCTTTCTTT.

The chain joins TRBV2 to TRBJ1-2, with TRBD1 identical over 7 bases. Looked up from germline, CDR1 is SNHLY and CDR2 is FYNNEI. The CDR3 totals 14 residues. With 3 bases clipped from V and 4 bases from J, the junction kept 5 bases outside the gene matches. CDR3 region: CASSDRGTGYGYTF. The CDR3 DNA reads TGTGCCAGCAGTGACAGGGGGACGGGCTATGGCTACACCTTC.

This clone was seen only once. The chain carries TRBV7-9 and TRBJ2-5; a weak D match, TRBD1 (6 bases). Looked up from germline, CDR1 is SEHNR and CDR2 is FQNEAQ (reference sequence). There are 14 residues in the CDR3. V gave up 3 bases and J gave up 2 bases, with 10 bases separating them. CDR3 sequence (DNA): TGTGCCAGCAGCTTCCGGACAGTTCAAGAGACCCAGTACTTC. This codes for CASSFRTVQETQYF.

The chain has TRBV2 and TRBJ2-5; 13 bases map to TRBD2. CDR1 is SNHLY, CDR2 FYNNEI, per germline. The V gene end was trimmed by 5 bases and the J gene end by 0 bases; junction bases not matched to a gene: 3. CDR3 size: 16 residues. DNA for the CDR3: TGTGCCAGCAGTACGACTAGCGGGGGGTACCAAGAGACCCAGTACTTC. This translates into CASSTTSGGYQETQYF.

In this sample, this clone turned up once. The chain's CDR3 is CASSFGLAGGQRETQYF. CDR3 in DNA: TGTGCCAGCAGCTTCGGGTTAGCGGGGGGACAGAGGGAGACCCAGTACTTC. The chain couples TRBV7-9 to TRBJ2-5, with TRBD2 matching over 10 bases. The junction had 12 bases not matched to a gene; V was cut back by 3 bases and J by 5 bases. CDR3 size: 17 residues. The germline CDR1 and CDR2 sequences are SEHNR and FQNEAQ (reference sequence).

The rearrangement joins TRBV9 to TRBJ1-1; D remains ambiguous. Germline values: CDR1 SGDLS, CDR2 YYNGEE. This CDR3 has 13 residues. The ends were cut back, 3 bases at V and 0 bases at J, with 6 bases in the middle. The CDR3 nucleotides are TGTGCCAGCAGCGGCGGGGTGAACACTGAAGCTTTCTTT. Its translation: CASSGGVNTEAFF.

This clone was recorded a few times. The conserved closing phenylalanine or tryptophan is absent in this CDR3, likely reflecting a read error. The chain couples TRBV2 to TRBJ1-1, with 7 bases aligning to TRBD1. From germline, CDR1 is SNHLY and CDR2 FYNNEI. The CDR3 spans 14 residues. Trimming cost V 6 bases and J 4 bases; bases outside gene matches: 8. CDR3: CASRTGPRGTEAFV. CDR3 nucleotides: TGTGCCAGCAGGACAGGGCCCCGGGGCACTGAAGCTTTCGTT.

Only one count was recorded for this clone. The chain uses TRBV6-1 and TRBJ1-1; weak D call: TRBD1 (6 bases). Between the trimmed V and J ends, which lost 5 bases and 1 base, there was a span of 14 bases. The germline CDR1 and CDR2 sequences are MNHNS and SASEGT. The CDR3 is 15 residues long. The CDR3 DNA is TGTGCCAGCAGTTCTTACAGGGCCCAGAACACTGAAGCTTTCTTT. Protein product: CASSSYRAQNTEAFF.

This chain links TRBV5-1 with TRBJ2-5; 7 bases line up with TRBD2. CDR1 SGHRS and CDR2 YFSETQ come from the germline V gene. The V gene end was trimmed by 0 bases and the J gene end by 0 bases; junction bases not matched to a gene: 5. The CDR3 runs to 16 residues. CDR3 amino acids: CASSLAGGQYQETQYF. CDR3 bases: TGCGCCAGCAGCTTGGCGGGGGGTCAGTACCAAGAGACCCAGTACTTC.

The chain combines TRBV2 with TRBJ1-1; TRBD1 agrees at 7 bases. There are 13 residues in the CDR3. Germline lookup yields CDR1 SNHLY and CDR2 FYNNEI. V lost 10 bases to trimming and J lost 3 bases; unmatched junction nucleotides: 8. CDR3 residues: CANDRDEHTEAFF. CDR3 nucleotide sequence: TGTGCCAACGACAGGGATGAACACACTGAAGCTTTCTTT. Full variable domain (rest looked up from reference TRBV2 and TRBJ1-1): EPEVTQTPSHQVTQMGQEVILRCVPISNHLYFYWYRQILGQKVEFLVSFYNNEISEKSEIFDDQFSVERPDGSNFTLKIRSTKLEDSAMYFCANDRDEHTEAFFGQGTRLTVV.

The gene calls are TRBV7-8 and TRBJ1-1; no reliable D call. Germline V gene sequence: CDR1 SGHVS, CDR2 FQNEAQ. This CDR3 has 14 residues. V was cut by 1 base and J by 4 bases, with 10 bases left in between. The CDR3 here is CASSLVEASTEAFF. Written as DNA, the CDR3 is TGTGCCAGCAGCTTAGTGGAGGCTTCCACTGAAGCTTTCTTT.

This chain joins TRBV7-9 and TRBJ1-5; D not resolved. Germline lookup yields CDR1 SEHNR and CDR2 FQNEAQ (reference sequence). The CDR3 extends over 12 amino acids. V dropped 5 bases and J dropped 4 bases, with 6 bases sitting between them. The CDR3, as DNA: TGTGCCAGCAGCCCTCAGAATCAGCCCCAGCATTTT. It translates to CASSPQNQPQHF.

The chain uses TRBV10-2 and TRBJ2-7, with TRBD1 as a possible D gene (5 bases). Germline V lookup: CDR1 WSHSY, CDR2 SAAADI. The CDR3 covers 15 residues. V was clipped by 3 bases and J by 1 base, with 13 bases between them. The CDR3 sequence: CASSERAGFSYEQYF. CDR3 nucleotide sequence: TGCGCCAGCAGTGAAAGGGCAGGGTTTTCCTACGAGCAGTACTTC.

This clone has just a few counts. V and J are TRBV7-8 and TRBJ1-5; D gene unclear. Per germline, CDR1 SGHVS and CDR2 FQNEAQ. The CDR3 runs to 13 residues. Trimming took off 2 bases at V and 7 bases at J, with 9 bases between the two ends. The CDR3 loop reads CASSLTNAQPQHF. The CDR3 nucleotides are TGTGCCAGCAGCTTAACTAACGCCCAGCCCCAGCATTTT.

The chain has TRBV18 and TRBJ2-5; D may be TRBD1 (6 bases). Between the trimmed V and J ends, which lost 4 bases and 5 bases, there was a span of 17 bases. CDR1 is KGHSH and CDR2 is LQKENI in the germline V gene. CDR3 length equals 15 residues. This chain's CDR3 is CASSRPGQGRETQYF. CDR3 sequence (DNA): TGTGCCAGCTCACGCCCGGGGCAGGGGCGGGAGACCCAGTACTTC.

The V call is TRBV2, the J call TRBJ2-7; D remains unclear. Trimming removed 2 bases at V and 10 bases at J, with 9 bases between. CDR3 length equals 11 residues. Germline CDR1 is SNHLY and CDR2 is FYNNEI. The CDR3 loop reads CASSELVVQYF. DNA of the CDR3: TGTGCCAGCAGTGAACTAGTAGTACAGTACTTC.

This clone was counted only a few times. The chain recombines TRBV18 with TRBJ1-1, with a tentative D call TRBD1 (6 bases). V dropped 3 bases and J dropped 7 bases, with 15 bases sitting between them. Germline CDR1 and CDR2: KGHSH and LQKENI. The CDR3 sequence is 14 residues long. Here the CDR3 reads CASSPRQATFEAFF. CDR3 coding DNA: TGTGCCAGCTCACCTCGACAGGCGACCTTTGAAGCTTTCTTT. The full variable domain, completed using reference TRBV18 and TRBJ1-1, is NAGVMQNPRHLVRRRGQEARLRCSPMKGHSHVYWYRQLPEEGLKFMVYLQKENIIDESGMPKERFSAEFPKEGPSILRIQQVVRGDSAAYFCASSPRQATFEAFFGQGTRLTVV.

The rearrangement links TRBV19 to TRBJ1-1, with D perhaps TRBD1 (6 bases). Germline CDR1 is LNHDA and CDR2 is SQIVND (reference sequence). V shed 4 bases and J shed 8 bases, with 11 bases lying between them. The CDR3 contains 12 residues. The CDR3 nucleotides are TGTGCCAGTAGTAGAAGGACAGCAGAAGCTTTCTTT. Protein product: CASSRRTAEAFF.